What follows are 21 T cell receptor beta chains derived from one specimen sequenced in a study of T cell clonality in common variable immunodeficiency. Sequencing was performed with immunoSEQ multiplex PCR; in TCRdb, only in-frame clones are kept and a portion is missing. Listed for the sample are about 52,000 clones, none seen a single time. Material: peripheral blood mononuclear cells. These receptor sequences come from a person between 18 and 75 years old in good health.

This clone was detected ten times or more. Read coverage stops 3 residues before the CDR3 terminus; the germline J gene supplies the remainder. The rearrangement joins TRBV20-1 to TRBJ1-1; 10 nucleotides match TRBD1. Germline V lookup: CDR1 DFQATT, CDR2 SNEGSKA (reference sequence). The trim removed 6 bases at V and 1 base at J, leaving 11 bases unmatched. The CDR3 totals 16 residues. CDR3 sequence reads: CSARPGQGLSNTEAFF. The DNA read from the CDR3 is TGCAGTGCCCGACCGGGACAGGGGCTATCGAACACTGAA.

This clone was counted a few times. The read terminates 3 residues ahead of where the CDR3 ends, so the germline J gene completes it. V and J are TRBV11-1 and TRBJ2-5, with D uncertain. Between the trimmed V and J ends, which lost 2 bases and 1 base, there was a span of 5 bases. Germline CDR1 SGHAT, CDR2 FQDESV (reference sequence). The CDR3 has 13 residues. The part of the CDR3 DNA that was read is TGTGCCAGCAGCTTAAGGGTCCAAGAGACC. Translation gives CASSLRVQET. The whole CDR3 reads CASSLRVQETQYF. Combining the CDR3 with reference TRBV11-1 and TRBJ2-5 gives the whole variable domain EAEVAQSPRYKITEKSQAVAFWCDPISGHATLYWYRQILGQGPELLVQFQDESVVDDSQLPKDRFSAERLKGVDSTLKIQPAELGDSAMYLCASSLRVQETQYFGPGTRLLVL.

The table lists this clone with many counts. The CDR3 bases that were read are TGCAGTGCTTCAGGGGGCACCTATGGC. As protein: CSASGGTYG. The whole CDR3 sequence reads CSASGGTYGYTF. V and J are TRBV20-1 and TRBJ1-2, with 8 bases fitting TRBD1. The CDR3 is cut off 3 residues early in the read; its end comes from the germline J gene. Germline CDR1 reads DFQATT; CDR2 reads SNEGSKA (reference sequence). Trimming took 5 bases from V and 4 from J; bases not matched to a gene: 3. The CDR3 is made up of 12 amino acids.

This clone occurred many times. The read halts 3 residues ahead of the CDR3 end, with the missing end drawn from the germline J gene. This chain uses TRBV7-9 with TRBJ2-2; D call uncertain. Germline CDR1 SEHNR, CDR2 FQNEAQ (reference sequence). The CDR3 has 11 residues. V was cut by 2 bases and J by 9 bases, with 4 bases left in between. The part of the CDR3 DNA that was read is TGTGCCAGCAGCTTATACAGGGAG. Its protein product is CASSLYRE. In full, the CDR3 reads CASSLYRELFF.

This clone was observed at least ten times. The CDR3 end is not reached by the read, which stops 3 residues before it; the germline J gene fills it in. This chain connects TRBV2 to TRBJ2-7; 8 bases match TRBD1. Germline V gene data show CDR1 as SNHLY and CDR2 as FYNNEI. This CDR3 is 17 amino acids long. Trimming took 6 bases from V and 3 from J; bases not matched to a gene: 16. The DNA read from the CDR3 is TGTGCCAGCAGGGGACAGGTGGGGCAAATCCTGCTCTACGAG. Translation gives CASRGQVGQILLYE. The CDR3 in its entirety is CASRGQVGQILLYEQYF.

At least ten counts were recorded for this clone. The read finishes 3 residues shy of the CDR3 end, and the germline J gene is used to complete it. Other DNA sequences in this sample translate to the same CDR3. The rearrangement uses TRBV19 and TRBJ1-1; 8 nucleotides agree with TRBD1. The CDR3 sequence is 14 residues long. The germline gives CDR1 LNHDA, CDR2 SQIVND (reference sequence). CDR3 in amino acids: CASSIGQGPYEAFF. The sequenced CDR3 bases are TGTGCCAGTAGTATTGGACAGGGACCTTACGAG.

In its sample, this clone was seen many times. The chain's CDR3 is CASSLRLGETQYF. Incomplete CDR3 DNA: TGTGCCAGCAGCTTAAGGCTCGGGGAGACC. The rearrangement joins TRBV7-6 to TRBJ2-5, with unresolved D. The read stops 3 residues short of the end of the CDR3; the missing end is completed from the germline J gene. The CDR3 is 13 residues long. Germline CDR1 and CDR2: SGHVS and FNYEAQ. V was shortened by 2 bases and J by 5 bases, with 9 bases between the two germline ends.

This clone occurred many times. CDR3 loop: CASSEGGSRENIQYF. CDR3 DNA (partial): TGTGCCAGCAGCGAAGGAGGTAGCAGGGAGAACATT. The J gene is TRBJ2-4, the V gene TRBV7-2, with D perhaps assigned TRBD1 or TRBD2 (5 bases each). The CDR3 end lies 3 residues beyond the end of the read and is filled in from the germline J gene. This CDR3 has 15 amino acids. Germline CDR1 is SGHTA and CDR2 is FQGNSA. V was shortened by 5 bases and J by 7 bases, with 18 bases between the two germline ends.

The table lists this clone with many counts. The read is 3 residues too short to cover the CDR3 end, so that end is filled in from the germline J gene. This chain joins TRBV20-1 and TRBJ1-6, with TRBD1 matching 10 bases. The CDR3 consists of 14 residues. J gave up 7 bases and V 5 bases, and 5 bases lay outside the gene matches. The germline V gene encodes CDR1 DFQATT and CDR2 SNEGSKA (reference sequence). The part of the CDR3 DNA that was read is TGCAGTGCTGCCCGGGACAGGGGAAATTCACCC. Its translation is CSAARDRGNSP. The CDR3 as a whole reads CSAARDRGNSPLHF.

At least ten counts were recorded for this clone. The CDR3 goes on 3 residues after the read ends, and that part is filled in from the germline J gene. The chain employs TRBV2 and TRBJ2-4; D possibly corresponds to TRBD1 (6 bases). This CDR3 spans 14 amino acids. CDR1 and CDR2 from the germline V gene are SNHLY and FYNNEI. The CDR3: CASSVVGGSVFQYF. Partial CDR3 DNA: TGTGCCAGCAGTGTCGTAGGGGGTTCAGTTTTT.

This clone was counted between two and nine times. The read terminates 3 residues before the CDR3 end, so the remaining end is supplied by the germline J gene. This chain joins TRBV11-2 and TRBJ1-1, with a possible D match to TRBD1 (6 bases). Germline V gene lookup returns CDR1 SGHAT and CDR2 FQNNGV. V was pared by 5 bases and J by 3 bases, with 10 bases between. The CDR3 sequence is 13 residues long. The sequenced CDR3 bases are TGTGCCAGCAGCCCGAGACAGGACACTGAA. Translating it yields CASSPRQDTE. The CDR3 in its entirety is CASSPRQDTEAFF.

This clone has ten or more counts. The sequenced fragment ends 3 residues before the CDR3 boundary, so the rest is inferred from the germline J gene. The chain carries TRBV2 and TRBJ2-7, with D perhaps matching TRBD2 (6 bases). CDR3 length equals 14 residues. V was cut by 4 bases and J by 1 base, with 11 bases left in between. Germline loops: CDR1 SNHLY, CDR2 FYNNEI. The CDR3 here is CASSGASDSYEQYF. The CDR3 bases that were read are TGTGCCAGCAGTGGCGCTAGCGATTCCTACGAG.

This clone was observed at least ten times. The missing CDR3 end, 3 residues past where the read stops, is filled in from the germline J gene. V usage is TRBV5-1 and J usage is TRBJ2-6; 11 bases align to TRBD1. The germline V gene has CDR1 SGHRS and CDR2 YFSETQ. Trimming removed 4 bases from V and 3 bases from J; junction bases left unmatched: 6. The CDR3 runs to 17 residues. The covered CDR3 bases are TGCGCCAGCAGCCCTGGACAGGGGGCGCTTGGGGCCAACGTC. Protein: CASSPGQGALGANV. From start to end, the CDR3 is CASSPGQGALGANVLTF.

There are many counts of this clone. The read ends 3 residues before the CDR3 terminus; that terminus is restored from the germline J gene. This rearrangement joins TRBV2 to TRBJ2-7; 8 positions match TRBD1. The CDR3 extends over 14 amino acids. Germline-derived CDR1 and CDR2 are SNHLY and FYNNEI. With 2 bases clipped from V and 4 bases from J, the junction kept 4 bases outside the gene matches. The DNA read from the CDR3 is TGTGCCAGCAGTGAACGGACAGGGAAGTACGAG. It codes for CASSERTGKYE. The full CDR3 protein reads CASSERTGKYEQYF.

This clone came up many times. Coverage ceases 3 residues before the CDR3 finishes, and the germline J gene fills in the end. The chain carries TRBV6-2 or TRBV6-3 and TRBJ2-1; TRBD2 aligns across 11 bases. CDR3 length equals 16 residues. CDR1 is MNHEY, CDR2 SVGEGT, per germline. V lost 6 bases and J lost 2; bases outside the gene matches: 6. The DNA read from the CDR3 is TGTGCCAGCAGCCCACTAGCGGGAGAGACCTACAATGAG. Translation gives CASSPLAGETYNE. The whole CDR3 protein is CASSPLAGETYNEQFF.

This clone showed up many times. Read coverage stops 3 residues before the CDR3 terminus; the germline J gene supplies the remainder. The V gene is TRBV6-2 or TRBV6-3, the J gene TRBJ1-1, with unresolved D. This CDR3 is 15 amino acids long. Trimming removed 2 bases from V and 7 bases from J, with 17 bases in between. CDR1 is MNHEY, CDR2 SVGEGT, per germline. The CDR3 here is CASSYRGAGSGEAFF. The DNA read from the CDR3 is TGTGCCAGCAGTTACCGGGGAGCGGGGAGCGGTGAA.

In this sample, this clone turned up many times. The CDR3 end lies 3 residues beyond the end of the read and is filled in from the germline J gene. V is TRBV20-1 and J is TRBJ2-2; TRBD1 agrees at 7 bases. Germline CDR1 and CDR2: DFQATT and SNEGSKA (reference sequence). The CDR3 is 16 amino acids. V dropped 0 bases and J dropped 1; count of bases not matched to a gene: 5. CDR3 residues: CSARDLRQGNTGELFF. Partial CDR3 DNA: TGCAGTGCTAGAGATCTCCGACAGGGGAACACCGGGGAG.

This clone was observed at least ten times. The CDR3 goes on 3 residues after the read ends, and that part is filled in from the germline J gene. The V and J genes are TRBV11-2 and TRBJ2-1; 8 bases agree with TRBD1. Germline CDR1 SGHAT, CDR2 FQNNGV. V gave up 2 bases and J gave up 8 bases; unmatched junction bases: 2. The CDR3 is made up of 13 amino acids. The CDR3 here is CASSLPDRDEQFF. The part of the CDR3 DNA that was read is TGTGCCAGCAGCTTACCGGACAGGGATGAG.

This clone was counted at least ten times. The read terminates 3 residues ahead of where the CDR3 ends, so the germline J gene completes it. This sequence joins TRBV2 and TRBJ1-1; weak D call: TRBD1 (5 bases). The CDR3 spans 13 residues. CDR1 is SNHLY, CDR2 FYNNEI, per germline. The covered CDR3 bases are TGTGCCAGCAGTGAAACACCAGGCCGGGGG. It encodes CASSETPGRG. The full CDR3 protein reads CASSETPGRGAFF.

Ten or more counts support this clone. The CDR3 goes on 3 residues after the read ends, and that part is filled in from the germline J gene. V gene TRBV7-8 combines with J gene TRBJ1-2; 7 bases agree with TRBD1. J lost 6 bases, V lost 1 base, and 5 bases had no gene match. CDR3 length: 14 amino acids. Germline V gene lookup returns CDR1 SGHVS and CDR2 FQNEAQ. CDR3 DNA, as far as it was read: TGTGCCAGCAGCTTAGACAGGGGCAGTAATGGC. It yields the protein CASSLDRGSNG. The entire CDR3 reads CASSLDRGSNGYTF.

This clone showed up many times. The read terminates 3 residues before the CDR3 end, so the remaining end is supplied by the germline J gene. The chain recombines TRBV29-1 with TRBJ2-7; a possible D gene is TRBD2 (5 bases). The germline CDR1 and CDR2 sequences are SQVTM and ANQGSEA. The CDR3 is made up of 16 amino acids. Trimming took off 6 bases at V and 2 bases at J, with 23 bases between the two ends. The CDR3 region is CSVSSLSGRRAYEQYF. The CDR3 bases that were read are TGCAGCGTCTCATCCCTTTCCGGACGGCGGGCCTACGAG.